Presented here are 23 T cell receptor beta chains from one specimen sequenced in a study of post-analysis software for immune sequencing data. Findings and caveats of the study: With TRBV5-6, TRBV5-1 and TRBV20-1 included, roughly five TRBV segments were more frequent in patients than in controls.

Included in the TCR beta cDNA libraries were unique molecular identifiers. MiXCR was run by TCRdb on the PCR reads, yielding one entry per CDR3 protein. The sample lists over 250,000 distinct CDR3 sequences; about 38% were seen once. No antigen is known for these receptors. Sequencing was performed on blood. The receptors derive from a girl under 18 with multiple sclerosis.

The chain carries TRBV4-1 and TRBJ1-4; TRBD1 matches 7 bases. V trimming: 4 bases; J trimming: 3 bases; junction bases outside the gene matches: 11. Per the germline V gene, CDR1 is MGHRA and CDR2 is YSYEKL. The CDR3 has 17 residues. DNA for the CDR3: TGCGCCAGCAGCCGAGGAATTGGGGGACAGTCTAATGAAAAACTGTTTTTT. Translation: CASSRGIGGQSNEKLFF.

The chain has TRBV5-1 and TRBJ1-4; D not resolved. Germline V gene lookup returns CDR1 SGHRS and CDR2 YFSETQ. CDR3 size: 14 residues. Trimming removed 10 bases from V and 3 bases from J, with 16 bases in between. The CDR3 bases are TGCGCCTGTCGGAGTGCCGGTTCTAATGAAAAACTGTTTTTT. Amino acid sequence: CACRSAGSNEKLFF.

This clonotype was detected ten times or more. The gene calls are TRBV10-2 and TRBJ1-2; no definite D call. CDR1 and CDR2 from the germline V gene are WSHSY and SAAADI. This CDR3 is built from 12 residues. V shed 6 bases and J shed 3 bases, with 8 bases lying between them. In DNA, the CDR3 is TGCGCCAGCAGAGACGGAGACTATGGCTACACCTTC. This encodes CASRDGDYGYTF.

This clonotype was detected many times. The V and J genes are TRBV7-2 and TRBJ2-1, with 11 bases fitting TRBD2. Germline V lookup: CDR1 SGHTA, CDR2 FQGNSA. J was trimmed by 8 bases and V by 4 bases; bases with no gene match: 10. The CDR3 has 16 amino acids. The CDR3, as DNA: TGTGCCAGCAGCTCCGCCCTAGCGGGAGGTGGGTATGAGCAGTTCTTC. It yields the protein CASSSALAGGGYEQFF.

As for this clonotype: This may stem from a read error, because a much larger clone lies one nucleotide away. The chain has TRBV7-2 and TRBJ1-1; D ambiguous. Germline assignment: CDR1 SGHTA and CDR2 FQGNSA. This CDR3 has 14 amino acids. CDR3 coding DNA: TGTGCCGGCAGCTTAATGGGCCTGAACACTGAAGCTTTCTTT. Translating it yields CAGSLMGLNTEAFF.

This clonotype has just a few counts. This rearrangement joins TRBV5-1 to TRBJ2-3; 8 bases align to TRBD2. J lost 0 bases, V lost 4 bases, and 7 bases had no gene match. Germline lookup yields CDR1 SGHRS and CDR2 YFSETQ. The CDR3 covers 16 residues. CDR3 sequence (DNA): TGCGCCAGCAGCCGCGGCACTAGCGGTAGCACAGATACGCAGTATTTT. Residues: CASSRGTSGSTDTQYF.

This clonotype was observed many times. This chain links TRBV5-5 with TRBJ2-1; 11 nucleotides agree with TRBD2. The CDR3 contains 17 residues. The ends lost 4 bases at V and 7 bases at J; junction bases unmatched: 13. From germline, CDR1 is SGHKS and CDR2 YYEKEE (reference sequence). The CDR3 protein is CASSTSSGRILRNEQFF. For the CDR3, the DNA is TGTGCCAGCAGCACGTCTAGCGGGAGGATTCTGAGGAATGAGCAGTTCTTC.

The sample holds many counts of this clonotype. The chain couples TRBV2 to TRBJ2-1; 9 nucleotides align to TRBD1. The CDR3 totals 17 residues. From germline, CDR1 is SNHLY and CDR2 FYNNEI. J was trimmed by 1 base and V by 8 bases; bases with no gene match: 12. The CDR3 loop is CASRSGTGSGSYNEQFF. The CDR3 DNA is TGTGCCAGCCGATCCGGGACAGGGTCAGGTTCCTACAATGAGCAGTTCTTC.

The rearrangement uses TRBV20-1 and TRBJ2-7, with 10 bases identical to TRBD2. The end of the DNA fits TRBJ2-5 better, so the J call may be wrong. CDR1 and CDR2 from the germline V gene are DFQATT and SNEGSKA (reference sequence). CDR3 length equals 14 residues. The CDR3 DNA follows: TGCAGTTTCCCAGCGGGGGGGCCGGGAGAGACCCAGTACTTC. Protein sequence: CSFPAGGPGETQYF.

As to this clonotype: A read error may be the cause here, since a much bigger clone is one base away. This sequence joins TRBV7-2 and TRBJ2-7, with D unclear. The germline V and J ends were trimmed by 3 bases and 2 bases, with 14 bases remaining between them. Germline V gene lookup returns CDR1 SGHTA and CDR2 FQGNSA. CDR3 size: 15 residues. The CDR3 here is CASSLSAAGTYEQYF. DNA for the CDR3: TGTGCCAGCAGCTTGAGCGCCGCAGGCACCTACGAGCAGTACTTC.

Ten or more counts support this clonotype. The chain combines TRBV12-3 or TRBV12-4 with TRBJ2-1; TRBD2 matches 9 bases. This CDR3 is built from 13 residues. V gave up 5 bases and J gave up 10 bases; unmatched junction bases: 6. This CDR3 is CASSPTSGQEQFF. The CDR3 nucleotides are TGTGCCAGCAGTCCGACTAGCGGACAAGAGCAGTTCTTC.

This clonotype has a count of ten or more. The rearrangement joins TRBV20-1 to TRBJ2-7, with unresolved D. The CDR3 runs to 14 residues. Germline lookup yields CDR1 DFQATT and CDR2 SNEGSKA (reference sequence). V lost 0 bases and J lost 0, with 9 bases in between. CDR3 sequence reads: CSARDNANSYEQYF. DNA for the CDR3: TGCAGTGCTAGAGATAACGCGAACTCCTACGAGCAGTACTTC.

As concerns this clonotype: A read error may be the cause here, since a much bigger clone is one base away. The chain couples TRBV10-3 to TRBJ2-5; 8 bases are a match to TRBD1. CDR1 is ENHRY and CDR2 is SYGVKD in the germline V gene. After removal of 4 bases from V and 11 bases from J, the junction contained 15 bases not matched to a gene. CDR3 size: 15 residues. This CDR3 is CAISGGQDPYNEQYF. For the CDR3, the DNA is TGTGCCATCAGTGGGGGACAGGACCCCTACAATGAGCAGTACTTC.

The chain links TRBV28 to TRBJ1-5; D is unclear. Germline CDR1 is MDHEN and CDR2 is SYDVKM. V lost 1 base, J lost 7 bases, and 20 bases lay in between. The CDR3 spans 17 residues. CDR3 nucleotides: TGTGCCAGCAGTTTATCTCAGACCCCCGGGTTAGAGCAGCCCCAGCATTTT. Protein product: CASSLSQTPGLEQPQHF.

The genes are TRBV7-8 and TRBJ1-4; D remains unclear. Trimming left V 4 bases short and J 3 bases short, with 9 bases between. Germline V gene lookup returns CDR1 SGHVS and CDR2 FQNEAQ. CDR3 length equals 14 residues. CDR3 bases: TGTGCCAGCAGCTATCGACTTCCTAATGAAAAACTGTTTTTT. This encodes CASSYRLPNEKLFF.

With regard to this clonotype: A much more abundant neighbour one base away suggests this may be a read error. The chain employs TRBV29-1 and TRBJ1-2, with 9 bases aligning to TRBD1. Germline loops: CDR1 SQVTM, CDR2 ANQGSEA. CDR3 length: 12 residues. This CDR3 reads CSATGGADGCTF. The DNA of the CDR3 is TGCAGCGCCACAGGGGGCGCGGATGGCTGCACCTTC. Full variable domain (outside the CDR3, taken from reference TRBV29-1 and TRBJ1-2): SAVISQKPSRDICQRGTSLTIQCQVDSQVTMMFWYRQQPGQSLTLIATANQGSEATYESGFVIDKFPISRPNLTFSTLTVSNMSPEDSSIYLCSATGGADGCTFGSGTRLTVV.

This clonotype was recorded at least ten times. CDR3 nucleotide sequence: TGTGCCAGCACCCTGGGACAGGGGGTATCGGAGACCCAGTACTTC. It encodes CASTLGQGVSETQYF. This rearrangement joins TRBV13 to TRBJ2-5, with TRBD1 matching 11 bases. Unmatched junction bases numbered 9, after V lost 7 bases and J lost 5 bases. CDR1 and CDR2 from the germline V gene are PRHDT and FYEKMQ (reference sequence). The length of the CDR3 is 15 residues. Full variable domain (outside the CDR3, taken from reference TRBV13 and TRBJ2-5): AAGVIQSPRHLIKEKRETATLKCYPIPRHDTVYWYQQGPGQDPQFLISFYEKMQSDKGSIPDRFSAQQFSDYHSELNMSSLELGDSALYFCASTLGQGVSETQYFGPGTRLLVL.

A remark on this clonotype: A much larger clone sits a single nucleotide away, making a read error possible. The rearrangement links TRBV27 to TRBJ1-5; D gene unclear. The CDR3 length is 13 residues. Germline assignment: CDR1 MNHEY and CDR2 SMNVEV (reference sequence). The V end was cut by 0 bases, the J end by 3 bases, with 3 bases between. The CDR3 DNA is TGTGCCAGCAGTTTATCCCACAATCAGCCCCAGCATTTT. It yields the protein CASSLSHNQPQHF.

This clonotype appeared many times. The chain's CDR3 is CASSLAETAGTDTQYF. The DNA for the CDR3 is TGCGCCAGCAGCTTGGCGGAGACAGCGGGCACAGATACGCAGTATTTT. V and J are TRBV5-1 and TRBJ2-3, with D perhaps matching TRBD1 or TRBD2 (5 bases each). Trimming removed 0 bases at V and 1 base at J, with 12 bases between. Per germline, CDR1 SGHRS and CDR2 YFSETQ. The CDR3 runs to 16 residues.

This chain links TRBV6-5 with TRBJ1-1; D is uncertain. The length of the CDR3 is 14 residues. Germline CDR1 MNHEY, CDR2 SVGAGI. The ends were cut back, 5 bases at V and 1 base at J, with 11 bases in the middle. For the CDR3, the DNA is TGTGCCAGCAGTCCGGACGGAGCGAACACTGAAGCTTTCTTT. It yields the protein CASSPDGANTEAFF.

The CDR3 DNA reads as TGTGCCAGCAGTGACCGGGACAGAACAGGATGGACTGAAGCTTTCTTT. Protein: CASSDRDRTGWTEAFF. V gene TRBV25-1 combines with J gene TRBJ1-1, with TRBD1 matching over 7 bases. The V gene end was trimmed by 3 bases and the J gene end by 5 bases; junction bases not matched to a gene: 12. Germline-derived CDR1 and CDR2 are MGHDK and SYGVNS. CDR3 size: 16 residues.

Concerning this clonotype itself: A much larger clone lies one base from this, so it may be a read error. V is TRBV21-1 and J is TRBJ2-4; no check of the table's D call, TRBD1, against the DNA was made. TRBV21-1 is labeled a pseudogene. The CDR3 loop spans 16 amino acids. The CDR3 protein is CASSPPPGRSENIQYF. DNA of the CDR3: TGTGCCAGCAGCCCGCCCCCCGGGCGAAGCGAAAACATTCAGTACTTC.

The chain is built from TRBV10-3 and TRBJ2-5, with TRBD1 matching over 9 bases. The better agreement between TRBJ2-7 and the DNA end casts doubt on the J call. Germline CDR1 ENHRY, CDR2 SYGVKD. The CDR3 runs 14 residues. The CDR3 region has the DNA TGTGCCATCAGGCCCGGGACAGGGACCCCCGAGCAGTACTTC. Amino acids: CAIRPGTGTPEQYF.